This TCR beta chain derives from a study of shared clonotypes between healthy human individuals. Study overall: Plates per donor: three CD4 naive, three CD4 memory, two CD8 naive, one CD8 memory. Regarding the study as a whole: Only a few donors were included, so the genetic and exposure-history diversity represented was limited.

Germline values: CDR1 MNHEY, CDR2 SVGAGI. The length of the CDR3 is 11 residues. The V gene lost 5 bases and the J gene lost 12 bases, with 10 bases spanning the gap. Clones were read by immunoSEQ multiplex PCR, and TCRdb kept only the in-frame ones, dropping some. The top ten clones hold 0.3% to 0.4% of a sample with about 2.3 million clones, around 90% of them seen once. With regard to this clone: What it binds is unknown.

The study drew its donors from healthy HIV-negative adults without recent acute infections or vaccinations. Sequenced: naive CD4+ T cells from PBMCs. Subset indicated: CD45RA+ positively selected. This receptor was obtained from a man younger than 35 in good health. Some clones in this sample may be carry-over from other donors' samples. This chain links TRBV6-5 with TRBJ1-4; D is uncertain. CDR3 in amino acids: CASSDFQELFF. The CDR3, as DNA: TGTGCCAGCAGTGATTTCCAGGAACTGTTTTTT.